This TCR beta chain was identified in a study of response to subunit inactivated influenza vaccine. Germline V lookup: CDR1 LGHDT, CDR2 YNNKEL (reference sequence). The CDR3 spans 12 residues. Trimming removed 0 bases at V and 15 bases at J, with 12 bases between. TCRdb recomputed calls from the RT-PCR reads with MiXCR, one row per CDR3 protein. The sample records about 540,000 distinct CDR3 sequences, approximately 24% being singletons. These data also featured in a second study, about T cells expressing NK-cell markers. According to that study: With UMIs, 5'RACE template switching was used to make TCR beta cDNA.

This clonotype was obtained from a man aged 50 to 59 who received an inactivated influenza vaccine. V and J are TRBV3-1 and TRBJ2-1; D might be TRBD1 (5 bases). This sample comprised CD4+ T cells sorted from PBMCs, obtained 11 to 12 days after vaccination. In nucleotides, the CDR3 is TGTGCCAGCAGCCAAGATCGGCAGGGCCGGTTCTTC. Residues: CASSQDRQGRFF.